One T cell receptor beta chain is described in this entry. Antigen: not known. The data are from a study of shared clonotypes between healthy human individuals. Notes on the study in general: The rarefaction results pointed to incomplete sorted-subset sequencing despite large depth. Donor clonotype sharing was expected to depend on sequencing depth. Researchers found naive subsets generally carried larger estimated richness than memory subsets.

CDR3 length: 12 residues. V lost 8 bases to trimming and J lost 4 bases, with 8 bases between them. The V gene's germline CDR1 is SGHVS and CDR2 FNYEAQ. Profiled with immunoSEQ multiplex PCR; TCRdb holds only in-frame clones, not every one. The table records over a million clones, more than 75% of them present only once. The study enrolled healthy HIV-negative adults without recent acute infections or vaccinations as donors. The specimen sequenced was memory CD4+ T cells from PBMCs. Sample subset: CD45RA-negative fraction. The chain carries TRBV7-6 and TRBJ1-4; D is unresolved. This sequence originates from a man aged 18 to 29 in good health. Some clones in this sample may be carry-over from other donors' samples. In DNA, the CDR3 is TGTGCCAGCGGGCAGAGTAATGAAAAACTGTTTTTT. It translates to CASGQSNEKLFF.